This TCR beta chain emerged from a study of T cells expressing NK-cell markers. Points from the study as a whole: The leading position in the CD3+CD56-NKG2C+ fraction of four donors also went to these clonotypes. What remained unclear was the HCMV specificity of expanded NKG2C+ T cell clones. Six or seven donors carried dominant NKG2C+ clonotypes that made up roughly 1.0-7.5% of their CD8+ T cells.

For this clonotype: Its target is unknown.

Germline-derived CDR1 and CDR2 are DFQATT and SNEGSKA (reference sequence). The CDR3 sequence is 12 residues long. Reprocessing the 5' RACE reads, TCRdb reports a single entry for every CDR3 protein and omits DNA. The sample data list hundreds of thousands of distinct CDR3 sequences. This receptor was identified in a woman between 18 and 70 years old in good health. What was sequenced was blood T cells: a sorted CD56 or NKG2C T cell subset, CD4+ or CD8+ T cells, or bulk PBMC T cells (not recorded which). The V call is TRBV20-1, the J call TRBJ1-1; the TCRdb call, TRBD1, lacks DNA for checking. CDR3 amino acids: CSDQTGDTEAFF.